The entry that follows covers one TCR beta chain sequence. This CDR3 is built from 15 residues. CDR1 and CDR2 (germline): SGHNT, YYREEE (reference sequence). V gave up 5 bases and J gave up 2 bases; unmatched junction bases: 6. This sample was taken from a study of T cell changes during pregnancy in multiple sclerosis. This table comes from immunoSEQ multiplex PCR, and its TCRdb copy is limited to in-frame clones, with some not included. The sample yields 30,000 to 35,000 clones, about 90% seen once. The clonotype comes from a female donor in good health, enrolled as a control in a pregnancy study. The chain joins TRBV5-4 to TRBJ2-7; 11 bases agree with TRBD2. Material: CD4+ T cells from peripheral blood mononuclear cells, obtained in the first trimester of pregnancy. The CDR3 DNA reads TGTGCCAGCAGGGACGGGACTAGCGGTACCTACGAGCAGTACTTC. It is translated as CASRDGTSGTYEQYF.